The sequence of this TCR beta chain was determined in a study of CXCR3-negative and CXCR3-positive naive CD8 T cells (dated by TCRdb to about 2019). Study-level background: In total, around 140 million TRB reads were obtained, corresponding to roughly 1.5 +/- 0.3 million reads per library. Diversity and physicochemical repertoire analyses covered about a dozen donors pooled from two independent experiments. Naive subsets from 5 donors and memory cells from 3 donors were included in the TRBV-TRBJ cluster analysis.

Each CD8+ T cell subset was flow-sorted in triplicate, with under 350,000 cells per subset placed directly into RLT lysis buffer. To exclude memory contaminants, naive CD8+ T cells were stringently defined as CD45RO-CCR7+CD27+CD95-. Peripheral blood mononuclear cells were isolated from buffy coats by standard density gradient centrifugation. Naive CXCR3-negative and CXCR3-positive CD8+ T cells were flow-sorted on a FACSAria III. Total RNA was extracted from sorted cells with an RNeasy Mini Kit. As regards this clonotype: Its recognized antigen is unknown.

Sequencing relied on a NextSeq 550. The Human TCR Profiling Kit (MiLaboratory) was used to prepare UMI-labeled 5' RACE TRB cDNA libraries. cDNA synthesis used the entire amount of extracted RNA, and PCR amplification then used the entire amount of cDNA produced. Libraries were prepared in parallel with an identical number of PCR cycles. Per the original workflow: With a requirement of at least two reads per UMI, MIGEC and MiXCR extracted about 50,000 +/- 10,000 unique UMI-labeled TRB cDNA molecules per library. On average, each library contained approximately 40,000 +/- 10,000 functional in-frame TRB CDR3 nucleotide clonotypes without stop codons. Diversity metrics, including normalized Shannon-Wiener and Chao1, were computed in VDJtools after downsampling to 5000 UMI-labeled TRB molecules per sample. VDJtools computed clonotype-size-weighted physicochemical properties of the central five CDR3 residues: interaction energy, strength, volume and Kidera factor 4. One entry per CDR3 protein sequence results from the TCRdb reprocessing of the reads, with DNA left out. TCRdb's processing, not the authors', yielded these V and J calls. The sample table gives approximately 140,000 distinct CDR3 sequences. The ten largest clonotypes hold approximately 0.28% of the sample.

Findings and caveats that apply to the study as a whole: CXCR3 expression partially decreased after cryopreservation, so most assays used freshly isolated PBMCs. Similar TRBV-TRBJ usage was shown by naive CXCR3-negative and CXCR3-positive cells from the same donor, whereas distinct patterns were shown by memory cells. Surface CD5, linked to self-reactivity in mice, was comparable between naive subsets; TCR interaction strength was therefore also inferred from TRB CDR3 physicochemical properties. Compared with CXCR3-negative naive cells, CXCR3-positive naive cells had TRB CDR3s with higher hydrophobicity (lower Kidera factor 4), lower energy, and higher strength and volume indices. Comparably high repertoire diversity was found in both naive subsets, whereas much lower repertoire diversity was found in memory CD8+ T cells.

The sample was naive CXCR3+ CD8+ T cells from blood. This specimen's cell subset or site label, interpreted: CD45RO-CCR7+CD27+CD95- naive CD8+ T cells expressing CXCR3 (TNR3+). This receptor was identified in a human donor in good health. Some clones in this sample may be carry-over from other donors' samples.

The CDR3 is CASSTYPGLAGDNNEQFF. The V and J segments used are TRBV19 and TRBJ2-1; with no DNA, the TCRdb D assignment of TRBD2 cannot be verified. Counted from cysteine to phenylalanine, this CDR3 has 18 amino acids. DNA for this receptor is not on file. For CDR1 and CDR2, the germline V gene (reference sequence) lists LNHDA and SQIVND.